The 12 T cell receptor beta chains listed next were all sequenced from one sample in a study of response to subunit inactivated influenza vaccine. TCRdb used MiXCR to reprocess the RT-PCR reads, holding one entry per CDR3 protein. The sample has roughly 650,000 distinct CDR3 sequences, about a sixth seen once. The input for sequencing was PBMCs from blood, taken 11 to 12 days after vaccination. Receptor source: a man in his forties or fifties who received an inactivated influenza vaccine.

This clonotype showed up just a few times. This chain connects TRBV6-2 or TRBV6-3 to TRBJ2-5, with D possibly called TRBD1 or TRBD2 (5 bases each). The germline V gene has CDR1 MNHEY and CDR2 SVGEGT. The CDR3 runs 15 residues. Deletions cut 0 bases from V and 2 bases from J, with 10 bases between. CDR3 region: CASSYSGRLQETQYF. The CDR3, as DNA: TGTGCCAGCAGTTACTCGGGACGCCTACAAGAGACCCAGTACTTC.

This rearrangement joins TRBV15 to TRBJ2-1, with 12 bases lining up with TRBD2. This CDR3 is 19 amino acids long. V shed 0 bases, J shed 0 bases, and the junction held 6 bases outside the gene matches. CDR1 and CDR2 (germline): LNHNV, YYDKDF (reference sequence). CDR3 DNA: TGTGCCACCAGCAGAGATACCCTAGCGGGAGGGAGCTCCTACAATGAGCAGTTCTTC. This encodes CATSRDTLAGGSSYNEQFF.

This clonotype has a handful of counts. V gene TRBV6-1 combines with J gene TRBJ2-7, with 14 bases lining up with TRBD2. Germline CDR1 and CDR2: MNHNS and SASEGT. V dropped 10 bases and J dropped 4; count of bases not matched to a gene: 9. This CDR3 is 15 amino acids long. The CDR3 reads CATAGTSGRGYEQYF. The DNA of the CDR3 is TGTGCCACCGCCGGGACTAGCGGGAGAGGGTACGAGCAGTACTTC.

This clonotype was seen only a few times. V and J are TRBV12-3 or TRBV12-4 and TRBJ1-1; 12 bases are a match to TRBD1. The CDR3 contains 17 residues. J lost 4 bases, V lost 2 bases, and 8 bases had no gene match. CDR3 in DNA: TGTGCCAGCAGTTTACTGGGACAGGGGGCGCGAGGCACTGAAGCTTTCTTT. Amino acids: CASSLLGQGARGTEAFF.

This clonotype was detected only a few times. CDR3 sequence reads: CASSLAGTGIFQETQYF. The CDR3 region has the DNA TGTGCCAGCAGCTTGGCCGGGACAGGTATTTTCCAAGAGACCCAGTACTTC. V is TRBV5-6 and J is TRBJ2-5; 8 nucleotides match TRBD1. This CDR3 comprises 17 residues. V was pared by 0 bases and J by 1 base, with 8 bases of the junction left unmatched. Germline CDR1 reads SGHDT; CDR2 reads YYEEEE.

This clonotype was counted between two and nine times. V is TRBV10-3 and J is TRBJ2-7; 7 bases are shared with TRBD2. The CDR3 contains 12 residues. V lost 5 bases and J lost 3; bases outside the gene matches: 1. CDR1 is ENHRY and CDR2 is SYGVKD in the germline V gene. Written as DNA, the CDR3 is TGTGCCATCAGTAGCGGGAACTACGAGCAGTACTTC. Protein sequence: CAISSGNYEQYF.

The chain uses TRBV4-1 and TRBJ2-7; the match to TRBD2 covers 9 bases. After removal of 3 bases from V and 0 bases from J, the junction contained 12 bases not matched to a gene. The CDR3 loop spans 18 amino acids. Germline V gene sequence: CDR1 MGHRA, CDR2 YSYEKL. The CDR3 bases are TGCGCCAGCAGCCAGCGGGGGGGGACTCCAACCTCCTCCTACGAGCAGTACTTC. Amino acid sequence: CASSQRGGTPTSSYEQYF.

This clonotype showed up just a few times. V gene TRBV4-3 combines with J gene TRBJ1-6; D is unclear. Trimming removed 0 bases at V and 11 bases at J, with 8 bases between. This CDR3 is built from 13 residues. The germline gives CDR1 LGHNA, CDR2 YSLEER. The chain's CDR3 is CASSQDQSTPLHF. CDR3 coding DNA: TGCGCCAGCAGCCAAGATCAGTCGACACCCCTCCACTTT.

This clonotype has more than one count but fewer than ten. This CDR3 is CSASQAGNYEQYF. The DNA for the CDR3 is TGCAGTGCGTCACAGGCGGGAAACTACGAGCAGTACTTC. V and J are TRBV20-1 and TRBJ2-7, with D maybe TRBD2 (6 bases). V lost 6 bases and J lost 3, with 15 bases in between. CDR1 DFQATT and CDR2 SNEGSKA come from the germline V gene (reference sequence). The length of the CDR3 is 13 residues.

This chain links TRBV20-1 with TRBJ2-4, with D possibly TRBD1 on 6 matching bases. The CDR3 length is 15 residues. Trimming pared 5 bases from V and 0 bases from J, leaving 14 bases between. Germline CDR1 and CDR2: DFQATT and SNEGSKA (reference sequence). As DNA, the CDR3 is TGCAGTGCTCCAGAGGGGGAATTAGCCAAAAACATTCAGTACTTC. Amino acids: CSAPEGELAKNIQYF.

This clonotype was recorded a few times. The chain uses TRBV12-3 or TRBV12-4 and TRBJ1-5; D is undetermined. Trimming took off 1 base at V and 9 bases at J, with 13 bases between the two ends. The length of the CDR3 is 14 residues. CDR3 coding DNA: TGTGCCAGCAGTTTAGGGCTTGGCTTCCCGCCCCAGCATTTT. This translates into CASSLGLGFPPQHF.

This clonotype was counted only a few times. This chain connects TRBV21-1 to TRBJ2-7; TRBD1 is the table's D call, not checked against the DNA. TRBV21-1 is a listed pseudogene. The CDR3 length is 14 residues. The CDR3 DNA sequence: TGTGCCACCCACGGGGGCGGCCTCGTCTACGAGCAGTACTTC. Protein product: CATHGGGLVYEQYF.